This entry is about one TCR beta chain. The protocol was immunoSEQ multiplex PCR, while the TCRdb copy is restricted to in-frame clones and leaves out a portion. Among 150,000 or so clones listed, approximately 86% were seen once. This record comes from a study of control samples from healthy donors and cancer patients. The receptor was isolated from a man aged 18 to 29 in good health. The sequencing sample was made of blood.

CDR3 coding DNA: TGTGCCAGCAGCTTACAGGAGGACATTCAGTACTTC. It yields the protein CASSLQEDIQYF. The chain carries TRBV11-2 and TRBJ2-4, with D perhaps matching TRBD2 (5 bases). With 2 bases removed from V and 8 bases from J, the gap between germline ends came to 7 bases. Germline V gene sequence: CDR1 SGHAT, CDR2 FQNNGV. This CDR3 is built from 12 residues.